This T cell receptor (beta chain) was retrieved from a study of blood T cell repertoires in COVID-19 (TCRdb year 2020). The study in broad terms: Samples from collaborators originated in the United States, Italy and Spain and spanned both the acute and convalescent phases of COVID-19. Subjects who had been exposed to COVID-19, were actively infected with it, or had recovered from it provided the deeply sampled blood TCRbeta repertoires that made up the dataset. The samples were drawn from two sources: the first 160 participants of the ongoing ImmuneRACE study, and over 950 subjects contributed by 6 global collaborators. The prospective study material was composed of cDNA or gDNA derived from T cells, B-cell-depleted T cells, or PBMCs. Where available, HLA class I and class II types were obtained from metadata supplied by the sample provider rather than from assay-based typing. The repertoires were released in a freely available public database intended as a resource for research on the immune response to SARS-CoV-2. A de-identified subject ID, COVID-19 status, age in years and sex were almost always included in the sample metadata. Summary of the overall study and its limitations: How much clinical and demographic metadata was included differed by source and by participant, and the metadata was provided uncurated.

The CDR3 contains 11 residues, cysteine and phenylalanine counted. Only the CDR3 region is kept as DNA, spanning 33 bases read in frame from base 1. The V and J ends are trimmed by 5 bases and 4 bases, leaving 5 bases between them. TCRbeta CDR3 regions were amplified from genomic DNA by means of the immunoSEQ Assay, a bias-controlled multiplex PCR. The published analysis was carried out like this. The number of nucleated cells in each sample was estimated by amplification of reference gene primers within the assay. To quantify the absolute abundance of each unique TCRbeta CDR3 rearrangement, sequence reads were collapsed and filtered. For each sample, productive Simpson clonality was calculated as the square root of Simpson's diversity index across productive rearrangements. TCRdb took this table from immuneACCESS and kept in-frame rearrangements with V and J called. Such tables lack part of the clones; where checked against another copy, unresolved V genes explain under half of the gap, and the rest is unexplained. Clonal size and the V and J genes are those of that table, whereas D and trimming came from the DNA. The sample table lists about 200,000 clones, 89% of them with a count of one. Approximately 7.6% of the sample is in the top ten clones.

Participants in the prospective study were aged about 18 to 100 years, lived in over 20 United States geographic areas, and enrolled through a virtual design. To assign participants to cohorts, the prospective study relied on clinical history that participants themselves reported in a screening survey and a study questionnaire. Recovered participants in ImmuneRACE Cohort 3 were defined by two consecutive negative NP/OP PCR tests, clearance by a healthcare professional, or resolution of symptoms. Each participant in the prospective study had whole blood, serum and a nasopharyngeal or oropharyngeal swab collected by mobile phlebotomists. Prospective study participants could optionally give additional blood draws and questionnaires over an approximately 2-month period. Prospective study blood samples were shipped either frozen or at room temperature before DNA extraction. Concerning this clone itself: What this receptor recognizes is not known. Nothing much larger sits one base from this clone, and base qualities are not available.

The chain is made from TRBV12-3 or TRBV12-4 and TRBJ1-1; no D gene is confidently identified. Sequenced: PBMCs or T cells enriched from blood (not recorded which). The TCR originated in a woman under 30 who had recovered from COVID-19. The nucleotide sequence is TGTGCCAGCAGTCCCGGCACTGAAGCTTTCTTT. Translated, it gives CASSPGTEAFF.